The rows below give T cell receptor beta chains drawn from one sample of a study of blood T cell repertoires in COVID-19. The assay was immunoSEQ multiplex PCR, and TCRdb's table has in-frame clones only and misses some. The sample includes about 160,000 clones, about 86% of them seen just once. The sequencing input was peripheral blood. The receptors stem from a woman in her seventies with COVID-19, enrolled during active disease. Each CDR3 is given with its conserved first and last residue. The D gene is left open where the match is weak. Clone size appears in some rows only: once, few, many, or a class for an expanded clone.

d_call,clone_size,v_call,j_call,cdr3_aa,cdr3_nt
TRBD1,NA,TRBV7-2,TRBJ1-5,CASSLEEGANQPQHF,TGTGCCAGCAGCTTAGAAGAGGGGGCAAATCAGCCCCAGCATTTT
NA,NA,TRBV18,TRBJ2-7,CASSLTGSYEQYF,TGTGCCAGCTCACTGACGGGTTCCTACGAGCAGTACTTC
NA,NA,TRBV6-5,TRBJ1-4,CATIGELDEKLFF,TGTGCCACCATCGGGGAGTTGGACGAAAAACTGTTTTTT
NA,NA,TRBV10-2,TRBJ1-1,CASHDRPGGAFF,TGCGCCAGCCACGACAGGCCGGGGGGAGCTTTCTTT
NA,NA,TRBV11-3,TRBJ2-1,CASSLRPHEQFF,TGTGCCAGCAGCCTACGTCCCCATGAGCAGTTCTTC
NA,once,TRBV6-2/TRBV6-3,TRBJ1-5,CASSPWSIGNQPQHF,TGTGCCAGCAGCCCCTGGAGTATTGGCAATCAGCCCCAGCATTTT
NA,NA,TRBV5-6,TRBJ1-1,CASRVMGSGAEAFF,TGTGCCAGCAGGGTGATGGGGAGCGGGGCTGAAGCTTTCTTT
TRBD2,once,TRBV2,TRBJ2-7,CASRSGGFYEQYF,TGTGCCAGCCGGAGCGGGGGGTTCTACGAGCAGTACTTC
TRBD2,NA,TRBV19,TRBJ2-2,CASTQGTSGRTGELFF,TGTGCCAGTACCCAAGGGACTAGCGGGCGAACCGGGGAGCTGTTTTTT
TRBD1,NA,TRBV9,TRBJ1-2,CASSVDVGGTYGYTF,TGTGCCAGCAGCGTAGATGTAGGGGGCACCTATGGCTACACCTTC
NA,NA,TRBV27,TRBJ2-1,CASIGLADSYNEQFF,TGTGCCAGCATTGGCCTAGCCGACTCCTACAATGAGCAGTTCTTC
TRBD1,NA,TRBV29-1,TRBJ2-5,CSVASPAGGTQYF,TGCAGCGTTGCCTCCCCAGCAGGGGGGACCCAGTACTTC
NA,NA,TRBV9,TRBJ1-1,CASSTDNLNTEAFF,TGTGCCAGCAGCACCGACAATTTGAACACTGAAGCTTTCTTT
TRBD2,NA,TRBV19,TRBJ2-1,CASSIGAGGYNEQFF,TGTGCCAGTAGTATAGGAGCGGGGGGATACAATGAGCAGTTCTTC
NA,NA,TRBV4-2,TRBJ1-5,CASSQGGGKIDYSNQPQHF,TGTGCCAGCAGCCAAGGGGGGGGGAAGATCGACTATAGCAATCAGCCCCAGCATTTT
TRBD2,NA,TRBV5-4,TRBJ2-1,CATGGAPVGYNEQFF,TGTGCCACCGGGGGGGCCCCGGTGGGCTACAATGAGCAGTTCTTC
NA,NA,TRBV3-1/TRBV3-2,TRBJ2-1,CASSPRAGVNEQFF,TGTGCCAGCAGCCCCCGAGCAGGGGTCAATGAGCAGTTCTTC
TRBD1,NA,TRBV5-1,TRBJ2-6,CASSLEGTANSGANVLTF,TGCGCCAGCAGCTTGGAAGGGACAGCCAACTCTGGGGCCAACGTCCTGACTTTC
TRBD1,NA,TRBV6-6,TRBJ1-1,CASRQGAWTEAFF,TGTGCCAGCAGACAGGGGGCGTGGACTGAAGCTTTCTTT
NA,NA,TRBV6-5,TRBJ1-6,CASKKGGNNSPLHF,TGTGCCAGCAAGAAAGGGGGTAATAATTCACCCCTCCACTTT
TRBD1,few,TRBV7-2,TRBJ1-2,CASSQQGAPSGYTF,TGTGCCAGCAGCCAACAGGGGGCGCCGAGTGGCTACACCTTC
TRBD1,NA,TRBV27,TRBJ1-6,CASRGQGGWNSPLHF,TGTGCCAGCAGAGGACAGGGGGGGTGGAATTCACCCCTCCACTTT
TRBD1,NA,TRBV7-3,TRBJ1-1,CASSPGTGEMNTEAFF,TGTGCCAGCAGCCCCGGGACAGGGGAGATGAACACTGAAGCTTTCTTT
TRBD1,NA,TRBV20-1,TRBJ1-5,CSASILVVIDRGNSSNQPQHF,TGCAGTGCTAGTATCCTGGTAGTTATTGACAGGGGAAATAGTAGCAATCAGCCCCAGCATTTT
NA,NA,TRBV28,TRBJ2-1,CASSLIPGVKQFF,TGTGCCAGCAGTTTGATTCCAGGGGTGAAGCAGTTCTTC
NA,NA,TRBV21-1,TRBJ1-2,CASSKMGQNYGYTF,TGTGCCAGCAGCAAAATGGGCCAGAACTATGGCTACACCTTC
NA,NA,TRBV27,TRBJ2-2,CASVLRELFF,TGTGCCAGCGTTCTCCGGGAGCTGTTTTTT
TRBD2,NA,TRBV30,TRBJ2-5,CAWSGPGGRSETQYF,TGTGCCTGGAGTGGCCCCGGGGGGAGATCGGAGACCCAGTACTTC
NA,NA,TRBV5-1,TRBJ1-1,CASSLAGRDTEAFF,TGCGCCAGCAGCTTGGCGGGGAGGGACACTGAAGCTTTCTTT
TRBD2,NA,TRBV7-7,TRBJ2-1,CASSLGAGLAGGLLDEQFF,TGTGCCAGCAGCTTAGGGGCGGGACTAGCGGGGGGGCTCTTGGATGAGCAGTTCTTC
NA,NA,TRBV25-1,TRBJ2-3,CASARSGTDTQYF,TGTGCCAGCGCCCGGTCGGGCACAGATACGCAGTATTTT
TRBD2,NA,TRBV24-1,TRBJ2-5,CATRGLEETQYF,TGTGCCACCAGGGGACTAGAGGAGACCCAGTACTTC
TRBD1,few,TRBV3-1/TRBV3-2,TRBJ1-1,CASSQGTGARLSAEAFF,TGTGCCAGCAGCCAAGGGACAGGGGCAAGGCTCAGCGCTGAAGCTTTCTTT
TRBD2,once,TRBV3-1/TRBV3-2,TRBJ2-3,CASSQDILAGGLLPTDTQYF,TGTGCCAGCAGCCAAGATATCCTAGCGGGGGGCCTTCTGCCCACAGATACGCAGTATTTT
TRBD1,once,TRBV3-1/TRBV3-2,TRBJ1-2,CASSLTGGSGGYTF,TGTGCCAGCAGCCTGACAGGGGGCTCCGGTGGCTACACCTTC